This T cell receptor beta chain is drawn from a study of T cell repertoires in cytomegalovirus infection. Study-wide context: CMV infection together with matching HLA type was indicated by public TCR beta signatures. Study-wide results and caveats: The ex vivo response was dominated by HLA-C-restricted CMV-specific TCR beta clonotypes.

V lost 0 bases to trimming and J lost 7 bases, with 4 bases between them. The CDR3 has 11 residues. Germline V CDR1 and CDR2: SEHNR, FQNEAQ (reference sequence). TCRdb itself ran the reads through MiXCR, one entry per CDR3 protein. The sample holds about 490,000 distinct CDR3 sequences, about 15% seen once. This clonotype was detected ten times or more. The antigen is undetermined. This chain joins TRBV7-9 and TRBJ2-7, with D hard to call. Material: CD8+ T cells from PBMCs. This TCR was recovered from a human donor in good health (CMV status not recorded). Some clones in this sample may be carry-over from other donors' samples. This CDR3 reads CASSLAKEQYF. The CDR3 DNA follows: TGTGCCAGCAGCTTAGCGAAGGAGCAGTACTTC. Complete variable domain (other parts from reference TRBV7-9 and TRBJ2-7): DTGVSQNPRHKITKRGQNVTFRCDPISEHNRLYWYRQTLGQGPEFLTYFQNEAQLEKSRLLSDRFSAERPKGSFSTLEIQRTEQGDSAMYLCASSLAKEQYFGPGTRLTVT.